The 22 T cell receptor beta chains given below trace back to one sample, sequenced in a study of PD-L1 blockade in urothelial cancer. The protocol was immunoSEQ multiplex PCR, while the TCRdb copy is restricted to in-frame clones and leaves out a portion. The table has roughly 100,000 clones, approximately 87% seen once. Time point in this sample: peripheral blood 6 weeks after treatment start. The sequences come from PBMCs, collected around atezolizumab (anti-PD-L1) treatment. The origin of the receptors is a man aged 65-85 years with urothelial cancer.

The sample holds a few counts of this clone. This rearrangement joins TRBV14 to TRBJ1-2; the D is unclear. The CDR3 has 13 residues. Between the trimmed V and J ends, which lost 1 base and 8 bases, there was a span of 11 bases. Germline CDR1 SGHDN, CDR2 FVKESK. The DNA of the CDR3 is TGTGCCAGCAGCCAAGGCGGGTTAGGGGGCTACACCTTC. It codes for CASSQGGLGGYTF.

The rearrangement links TRBV14 to TRBJ1-2; 9 bases align to TRBD1. J gave up 7 bases and V 0 bases, and 6 bases lay outside the gene matches. This CDR3 is built from 15 residues. Germline lookup yields CDR1 SGHDN and CDR2 FVKESK. This CDR3 reads CASSQDRDRERGYTF. Here the CDR3 DNA reads TGTGCCAGCAGCCAAGATCGGGACAGGGAACGTGGCTACACCTTC.

In its sample, this clone was seen a few times. Other DNA sequences in the same sample also yield this CDR3. This chain uses TRBV12-5 with TRBJ1-5, with no clear D. Trimming took 6 bases from V and 5 from J, leaving 5 bases between them. The germline CDR1 and CDR2 sequences are LGHNT and FRNRAP. The CDR3 contains 11 residues. The CDR3 is CASGPYQPQHF. The CDR3 DNA follows: TGTGCTAGTGGCCCGTATCAGCCCCAGCATTTT.

This clone was seen only a few times. This rearrangement joins TRBV27 to TRBJ2-3; possible D gene TRBD2, 5 bases. The CDR3 length is 12 residues. V lost 0 bases to trimming and J lost 8 bases, with 6 bases between them. CDR1 and CDR2 from the germline V gene are MNHEY and SMNVEV (reference sequence). This chain's CDR3 is CASSLSGGTQYF. The CDR3 DNA follows: TGTGCCAGCAGTTTATCTGGAGGTACGCAGTATTTT.

The rearrangement uses TRBV11-2 and TRBJ1-2, with TRBD1 identical over 7 bases. Germline CDR1 SGHAT, CDR2 FQNNGV. The junction had 7 bases not matched to a gene; V was cut back by 5 bases and J by 4 bases. This CDR3 has 14 residues. The DNA for the CDR3 is TGTGCCAGCAGCAGCCGGGACAGAATCTATGGCTACACCTTC. This encodes CASSSRDRIYGYTF.

V gene TRBV5-4 combines with J gene TRBJ1-2, with TRBD1 matching over 7 bases. Germline V gene data show CDR1 as SGHNT and CDR2 as YYREEE (reference sequence). This CDR3 region has 11 residues. J was trimmed by 8 bases and V by 3 bases; bases with no gene match: 1. The CDR3 sequence: CASSSRGGYTF. CDR3 DNA sequence: TGTGCCAGCAGCTCCAGGGGGGGCTACACCTTC.

The CDR3 loop reads CASRDGGPPEAFF. The CDR3 nucleotides read TGTGCCTCAAGGGACGGGGGGCCTCCTGAAGCTTTCTTT. The rearrangement links TRBV19 to TRBJ1-1; a weak D match, TRBD1 (6 bases). CDR3 length equals 13 residues. V was shortened by 11 bases and J by 6 bases, with 19 bases between the two germline ends. Looked up from germline, CDR1 is LNHDA and CDR2 is SQIVND (reference sequence).

V is TRBV7-8 and J is TRBJ2-7, with a tentative D call TRBD1 (6 bases). This CDR3 spans 15 amino acids. Germline CDR1 and CDR2: SGHVS and FQNEAQ. V was pared by 4 bases and J by 0 bases, with 13 bases between. The CDR3 bases are TGTGCCAGCAGCTCTCTCCGGGACACCTCCTACGAGCAGTACTTC. Its translation: CASSSLRDTSYEQYF.

V is TRBV25-1 and J is TRBJ2-3; 9 positions match TRBD1. J lost 2 bases, V lost 7 bases, and 10 bases had no gene match. Per the germline V gene, CDR1 is MGHDK and CDR2 is SYGVNS. The CDR3 is made up of 16 amino acids. CDR3 amino acids: CASNSGTGHLTDTQYF. For the CDR3, the DNA is TGTGCCAGCAACTCGGGGACAGGGCACCTCACAGATACGCAGTATTTT.

This chain connects TRBV19 to TRBJ2-7; 7 positions match TRBD2. Germline CDR1 is LNHDA and CDR2 is SQIVND (reference sequence). This CDR3 has 15 residues. V lost 3 bases and J lost 7; bases outside the gene matches: 12. The CDR3 DNA follows: TGTGCCAGTAGTATTGTGGCGGGAGAGGCTGGAGAGCAGTACTTC. Translating gives CASSIVAGEAGEQYF.

This clone was detected once. This rearrangement joins TRBV18 to TRBJ2-3; 7 bases fit TRBD1. J lost 0 bases, V lost 3 bases, and 3 bases had no gene match. Germline lookup yields CDR1 KGHSH and CDR2 LQKENI. The CDR3 totals 15 residues. DNA of the CDR3: TGTGCCAGCTCACCCGGGACAGTTAGCACAGATACGCAGTATTTT. Its translation: CASSPGTVSTDTQYF.

The chain has TRBV19 and TRBJ1-2, with D unresolved. V was shortened by 8 bases and J by 0 bases, with 13 bases between the two germline ends. Germline assignment: CDR1 LNHDA and CDR2 SQIVND (reference sequence). The CDR3 is 14 amino acids. The CDR3 sequence is CASSSFTTNYGYTF. CDR3 coding DNA: TGTGCCAGTTCTTCATTTACTACTAACTATGGCTACACCTTC.

J is TRBJ1-6 and V is TRBV6-5; 7 nucleotides agree with TRBD1. V lost 5 bases and J lost 7; bases outside the gene matches: 5. The germline gives CDR1 MNHEY, CDR2 SVGAGI. This CDR3 contains 14 residues. CDR3: CASSLDRANSPLHF. CDR3 DNA sequence: TGTGCCAGCAGTCTCGACAGGGCAAATTCACCCCTCCACTTT.

This chain uses TRBV6-1 with TRBJ2-5; D may be TRBD2 (5 bases). Looked up from germline, CDR1 is MNHNS and CDR2 is SASEGT. The CDR3 covers 15 residues. V shed 3 bases and J shed 5 bases, with 16 bases lying between them. The DNA of the CDR3 is TGTGCCAGCAGTGAGTTCCAGGACGGCGGGGAGACCCAGTACTTC. Residues: CASSEFQDGGETQYF.

In this sample, this clone turned up once. The V call is TRBV5-6, the J call TRBJ1-5; D is unresolved. Germline V gene data show CDR1 as SGHDT and CDR2 as YYEEEE. V lost 0 bases, J lost 5 bases, and 3 bases lay in between. The CDR3 totals 12 residues. As DNA, the CDR3 is TGTGCCAGCAGCTTGGACTATCAGCCCCAGCATTTT. It yields the protein CASSLDYQPQHF.

This clone has just a few counts. The chain carries TRBV7-8 and TRBJ2-3; D possibly corresponds to TRBD1 (6 bases). CDR3 length: 15 amino acids. The germline V gene has CDR1 SGHVS and CDR2 FQNEAQ. Trimming removed 0 bases at V and 5 bases at J, with 12 bases between. As DNA, the CDR3 is TGTGCCAGCAGCTTAGCGGGGGCAAGGGGAGATACGCAGTATTTT. Translation gives CASSLAGARGDTQYF.

In the case of this clone: The junction shows a germline mismatch at one end, possibly a read error. For the CDR3, the DNA is TGTGCCAGCTCATCACCGAACAGACCACGCACAGATACGCAGTATTTT. Its protein is CASSSPNRPRTDTQYF. This chain joins TRBV18 and TRBJ2-3; no firm D call. Per the germline V gene, CDR1 is KGHSH and CDR2 is LQKENI. This CDR3 spans 16 amino acids.

The CDR3 loop is CASSRPGSGNTIYF. CDR3 in DNA: TGTGCCAGCAGTCGACCAGGGTCAGGAAACACCATATATTTT. The chain links TRBV6-5 to TRBJ1-3; a possible D gene is TRBD1 (5 bases). The length of the CDR3 is 14 residues. Trimming pared 5 bases from V and 4 bases from J, leaving 12 bases between. Germline values: CDR1 MNHEY, CDR2 SVGAGI.

The rearrangement joins TRBV4-1 to TRBJ2-3; a weak D match, TRBD2 (6 bases). Germline assignment: CDR1 MGHRA and CDR2 YSYEKL. The CDR3 has 15 amino acids. V was clipped by 5 bases and J by 0 bases, with 12 bases between them. CDR3 amino acids: CASSEEGSSTDTQYF. The CDR3 bases are TGCGCCAGCAGCGAGGAGGGCTCTAGCACAGATACGCAGTATTTT.

The rearrangement joins TRBV11-2 to TRBJ1-3, with TRBD1 identical over 7 bases. The CDR3 extends over 16 amino acids. Germline CDR1 and CDR2: SGHAT and FQNNGV. Trimming removed 5 bases from V and 4 bases from J; junction bases left unmatched: 11. CDR3 in DNA: TGTGCCAGCAGCACCCGACAGGGTGATATCGGAAACACCATATATTTT. This translates into CASSTRQGDIGNTIYF. The variable domain in full, completed from reference TRBV11-2 and TRBJ1-3, reads EAGVAQSPRYKIIEKRQSVAFWCNPISGHATLYWYQQILGQGPKLLIQFQNNGVVDDSQLPKDRFSAERLKGVDSTLKIQPAKLEDSAVYLCASSTRQGDIGNTIYFGEGSWLTVV.

This clone was recorded only once. Other DNA variants within this sample encode the same CDR3. J is TRBJ2-2 and V is TRBV7-2; 7 nucleotides line up with TRBD2. This CDR3 is 14 amino acids long. The junction had 6 bases not matched to a gene; V was cut back by 5 bases and J by 6 bases. Germline V CDR1 and CDR2: SGHTA, FQGNSA. The CDR3 region is CASSPGGGAGELFF. The CDR3 bases are TGTGCCAGCAGCCCGGGTGGGGGGGCCGGGGAGCTGTTTTTT.

The gene calls are TRBV6-1 and TRBJ2-5, with D tentatively TRBD2 (5 bases). CDR1 and CDR2 (germline): MNHNS, SASEGT. This CDR3 region has 12 residues. Between the trimmed V and J ends, which lost 10 bases and 4 bases, there was a span of 13 bases. The CDR3, as DNA: TGTGCCACTGCGCCCGAGGGAGAGACCCAGTACTTC. Translating gives CATAPEGETQYF.